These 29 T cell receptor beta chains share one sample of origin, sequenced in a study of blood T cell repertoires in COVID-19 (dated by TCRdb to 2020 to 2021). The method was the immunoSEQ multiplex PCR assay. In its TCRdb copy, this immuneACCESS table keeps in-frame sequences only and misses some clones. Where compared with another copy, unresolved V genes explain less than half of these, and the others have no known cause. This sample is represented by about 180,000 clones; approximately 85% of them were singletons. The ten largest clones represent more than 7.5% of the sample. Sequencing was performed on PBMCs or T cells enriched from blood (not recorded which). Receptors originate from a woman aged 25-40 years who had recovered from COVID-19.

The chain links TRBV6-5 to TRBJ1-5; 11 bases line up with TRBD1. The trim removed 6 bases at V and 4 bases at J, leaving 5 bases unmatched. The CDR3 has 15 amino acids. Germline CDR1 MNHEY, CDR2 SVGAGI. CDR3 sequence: CASSIGTGGNQPQHF. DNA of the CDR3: TGTGCCAGCAGCATTGGGACAGGGGGGAATCAGCCCCAGCATTTT.

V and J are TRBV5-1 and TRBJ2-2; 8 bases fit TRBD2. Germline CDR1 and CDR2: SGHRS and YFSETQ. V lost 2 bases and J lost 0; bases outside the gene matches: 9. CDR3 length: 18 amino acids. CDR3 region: CASSFEGKGLANTGELFF. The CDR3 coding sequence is TGCGCCAGCAGCTTTGAGGGAAAGGGACTAGCGAACACCGGGGAGCTGTTTTTT.

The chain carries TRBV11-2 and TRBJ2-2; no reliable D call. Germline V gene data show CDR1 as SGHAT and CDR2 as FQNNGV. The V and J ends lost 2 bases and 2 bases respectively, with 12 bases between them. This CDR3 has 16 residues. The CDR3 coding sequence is TGTGCCAGCAGCTTAACTCCGGTATCAAACACCGGGGAGCTGTTTTTT. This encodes CASSLTPVSNTGELFF.

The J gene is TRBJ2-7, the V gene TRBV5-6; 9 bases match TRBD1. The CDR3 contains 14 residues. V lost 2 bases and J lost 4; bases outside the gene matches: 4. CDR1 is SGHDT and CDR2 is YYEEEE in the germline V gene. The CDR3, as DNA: TGTGCCAGCAGCTTCAAGGACAGGGGTTACGAGCAGTACTTC. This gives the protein CASSFKDRGYEQYF. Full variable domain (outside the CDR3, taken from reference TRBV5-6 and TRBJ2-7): DAGVTQSPTHLIKTRGQQVTLRCSPKSGHDTVSWYQQALGQGPQFIFQYYEEEERQRGNFPDRFSGHQFPNYSSELNVNALLLGDSALYLCASSFKDRGYEQYFGPGTRLTVT.

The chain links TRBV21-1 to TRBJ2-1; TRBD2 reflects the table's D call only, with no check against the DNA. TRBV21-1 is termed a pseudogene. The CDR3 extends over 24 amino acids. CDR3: CASSKGPDRELAGGPTVKYNEQFF. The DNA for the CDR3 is TGTGCCAGCAGCAAAGGCCCCGACAGGGAACTAGCGGGAGGGCCTACCGTAAAATACAATGAGCAGTTCTTC.

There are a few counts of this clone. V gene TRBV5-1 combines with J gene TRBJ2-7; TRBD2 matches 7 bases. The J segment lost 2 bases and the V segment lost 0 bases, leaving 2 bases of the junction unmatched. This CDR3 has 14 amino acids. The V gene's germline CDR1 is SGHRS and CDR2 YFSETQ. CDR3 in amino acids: CASSLVAGAYEQYF. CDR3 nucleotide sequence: TGCGCCAGCAGCTTGGTTGCGGGGGCCTACGAGCAGTACTTC.

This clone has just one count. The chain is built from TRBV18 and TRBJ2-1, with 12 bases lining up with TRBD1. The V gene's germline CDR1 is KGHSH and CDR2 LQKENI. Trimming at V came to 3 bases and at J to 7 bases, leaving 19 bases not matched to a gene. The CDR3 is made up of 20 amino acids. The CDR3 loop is CASSPLPGQGATTTRNEQFF. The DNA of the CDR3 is TGTGCCAGCTCACCTCTCCCGGGACAGGGGGCAACTACTACTAGGAATGAGCAGTTCTTC. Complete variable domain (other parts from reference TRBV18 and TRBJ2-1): NAGVMQNPRHLVRRRGQEARLRCSPMKGHSHVYWYRQLPEEGLKFMVYLQKENIIDESGMPKERFSAEFPKEGPSILRIQQVVRGDSAAYFCASSPLPGQGATTTRNEQFFGPGTRLTVL.

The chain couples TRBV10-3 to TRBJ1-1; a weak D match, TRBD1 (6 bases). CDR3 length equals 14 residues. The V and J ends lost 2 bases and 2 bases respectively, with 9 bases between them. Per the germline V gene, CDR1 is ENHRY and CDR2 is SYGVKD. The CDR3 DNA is TGTGCCATCAGTGAGGGCAGGGGAAACACTGAAGCTTTCTTT. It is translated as CAISEGRGNTEAFF.

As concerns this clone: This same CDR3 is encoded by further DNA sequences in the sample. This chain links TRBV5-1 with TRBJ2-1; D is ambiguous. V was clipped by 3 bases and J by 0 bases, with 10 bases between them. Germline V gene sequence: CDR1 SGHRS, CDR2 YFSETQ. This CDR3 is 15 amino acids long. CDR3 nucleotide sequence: TGCGCCAGCAGCTCCGGAGATAGCTCCTACAATGAGCAGTTCTTC. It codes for CASSSGDSSYNEQFF. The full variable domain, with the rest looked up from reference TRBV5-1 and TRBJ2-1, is KAGVTQTPRYLIKTRGQQVTLSCSPISGHRSVSWYQQTPGQGLQFLFEYFSETQRNKGNFPGRFSGRQFSNSRSEMNVSTLELGDSALYLCASSSGDSSYNEQFFGPGTRLTVL.

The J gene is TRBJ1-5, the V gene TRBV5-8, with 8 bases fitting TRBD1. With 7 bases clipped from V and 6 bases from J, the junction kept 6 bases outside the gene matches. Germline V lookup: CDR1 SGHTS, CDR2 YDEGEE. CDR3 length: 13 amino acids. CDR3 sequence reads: CASGGQGSQPQHF. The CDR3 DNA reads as TGTGCCAGCGGTGGACAGGGTAGTCAGCCCCAGCATTTT. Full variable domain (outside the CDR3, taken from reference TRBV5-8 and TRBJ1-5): EAGVTQSPTHLIKTRGQQATLRCSPISGHTSVYWYQQALGLGLQFLLWYDEGEERNRGNFPPRFSGRQFPNYSSELNVNALELEDSALYLCASGGQGSQPQHFGDGTRLSIL.

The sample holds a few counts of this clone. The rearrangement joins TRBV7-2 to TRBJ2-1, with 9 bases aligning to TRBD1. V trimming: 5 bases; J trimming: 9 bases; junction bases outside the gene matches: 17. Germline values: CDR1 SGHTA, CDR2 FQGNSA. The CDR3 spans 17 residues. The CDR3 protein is CASSQRSPGTGIAEQFF. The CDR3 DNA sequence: TGTGCCAGCAGCCAGAGGAGTCCCGGGACAGGGATCGCTGAGCAGTTCTTC.

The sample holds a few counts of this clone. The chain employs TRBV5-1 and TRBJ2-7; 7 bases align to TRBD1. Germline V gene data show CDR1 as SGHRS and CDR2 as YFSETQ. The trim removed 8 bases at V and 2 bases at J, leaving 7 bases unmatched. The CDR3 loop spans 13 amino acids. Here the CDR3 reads CASPRDRAYEQYF. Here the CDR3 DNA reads TGCGCCAGTCCCCGGGACAGAGCCTACGAGCAGTACTTC. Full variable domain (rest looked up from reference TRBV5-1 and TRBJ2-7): KAGVTQTPRYLIKTRGQQVTLSCSPISGHRSVSWYQQTPGQGLQFLFEYFSETQRNKGNFPGRFSGRQFSNSRSEMNVSTLELGDSALYLCASPRDRAYEQYFGPGTRLTVT.

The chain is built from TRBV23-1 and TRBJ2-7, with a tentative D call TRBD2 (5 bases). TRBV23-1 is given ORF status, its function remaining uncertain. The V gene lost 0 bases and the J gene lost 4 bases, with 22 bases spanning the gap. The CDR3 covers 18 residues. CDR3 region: CASSQSSHPGSRGYEQYF. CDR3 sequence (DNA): TGCGCCAGCAGTCAATCCTCCCACCCGGGGTCTCGCGGATACGAGCAGTACTTC.

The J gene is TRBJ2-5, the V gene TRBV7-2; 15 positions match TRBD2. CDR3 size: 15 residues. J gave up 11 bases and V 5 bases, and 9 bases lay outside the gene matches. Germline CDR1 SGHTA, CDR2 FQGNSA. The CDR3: CASSPEGTSGRPQYF. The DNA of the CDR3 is TGTGCCAGCAGCCCGGAAGGGACTAGCGGGAGGCCACAGTACTTC.

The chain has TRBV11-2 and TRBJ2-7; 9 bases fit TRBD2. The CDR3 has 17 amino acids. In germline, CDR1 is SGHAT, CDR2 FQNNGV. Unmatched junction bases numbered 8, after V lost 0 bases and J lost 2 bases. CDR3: CASSLESWTSEAYEQYF. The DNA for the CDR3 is TGTGCCAGCAGCTTAGAATCCTGGACTAGCGAGGCCTACGAGCAGTACTTC.

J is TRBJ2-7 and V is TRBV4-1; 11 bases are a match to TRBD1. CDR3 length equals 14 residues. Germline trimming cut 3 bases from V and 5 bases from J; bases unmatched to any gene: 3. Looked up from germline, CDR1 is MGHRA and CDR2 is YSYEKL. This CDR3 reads CASSQRTGGDEQYF. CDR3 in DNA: TGCGCCAGCAGCCAGAGGACAGGGGGCGACGAGCAGTACTTC.

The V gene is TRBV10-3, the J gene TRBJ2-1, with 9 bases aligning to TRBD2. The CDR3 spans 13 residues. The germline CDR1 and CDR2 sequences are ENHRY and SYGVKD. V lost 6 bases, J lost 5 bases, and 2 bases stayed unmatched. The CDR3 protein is CAIRTSGDNEQFF. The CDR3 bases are TGTGCCATCAGGACTAGCGGAGACAATGAGCAGTTCTTC.

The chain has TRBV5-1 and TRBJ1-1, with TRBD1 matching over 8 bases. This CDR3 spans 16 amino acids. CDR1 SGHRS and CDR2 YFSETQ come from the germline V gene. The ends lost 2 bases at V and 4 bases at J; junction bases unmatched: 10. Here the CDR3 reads CASSFTGTGVFTEAFF. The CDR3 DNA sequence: TGCGCCAGCAGCTTCACCGGGACAGGAGTTTTCACTGAAGCTTTCTTT. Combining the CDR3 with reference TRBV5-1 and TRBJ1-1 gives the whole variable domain KAGVTQTPRYLIKTRGQQVTLSCSPISGHRSVSWYQQTPGQGLQFLFEYFSETQRNKGNFPGRFSGRQFSNSRSEMNVSTLELGDSALYLCASSFTGTGVFTEAFFGQGTRLTVV.

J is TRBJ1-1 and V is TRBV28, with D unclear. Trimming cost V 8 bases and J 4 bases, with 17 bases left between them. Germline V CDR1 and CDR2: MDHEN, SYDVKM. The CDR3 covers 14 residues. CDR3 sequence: CASCPIGEVTEAFF. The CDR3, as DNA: TGTGCCAGCTGCCCTATCGGGGAGGTCACTGAAGCTTTCTTT. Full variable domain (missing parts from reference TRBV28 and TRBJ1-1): DVKVTQSSRYLVKRTGEKVFLECVQDMDHENMFWYRQDPGLGLRLIYFSYDVKMKEKGDIPEGYSVSREKKERFSLILESASTNQTSMYLCASCPIGEVTEAFFGQGTRLTVV.

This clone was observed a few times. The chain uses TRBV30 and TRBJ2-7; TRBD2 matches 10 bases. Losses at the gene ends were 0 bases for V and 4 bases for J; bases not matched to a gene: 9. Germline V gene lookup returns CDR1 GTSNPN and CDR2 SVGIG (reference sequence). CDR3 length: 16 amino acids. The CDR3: CAWSVRTSGNSYEQYF. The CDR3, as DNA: TGTGCCTGGAGTGTACGAACTAGCGGGAATTCATACGAGCAGTACTTC.

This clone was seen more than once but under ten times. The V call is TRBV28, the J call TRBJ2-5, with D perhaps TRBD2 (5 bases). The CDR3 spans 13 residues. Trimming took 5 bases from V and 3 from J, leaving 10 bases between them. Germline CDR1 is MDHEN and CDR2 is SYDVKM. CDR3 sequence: CASSLWGEETQYF. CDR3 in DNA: TGTGCCAGCAGTCTGTGGGGAGAAGAGACCCAGTACTTC.

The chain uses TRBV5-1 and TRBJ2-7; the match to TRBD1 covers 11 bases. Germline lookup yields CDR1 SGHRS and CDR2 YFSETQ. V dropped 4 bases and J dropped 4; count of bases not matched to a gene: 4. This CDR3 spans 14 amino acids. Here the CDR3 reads CASSIGQGAYEQYF. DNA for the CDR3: TGCGCCAGCAGCATAGGACAGGGGGCGTACGAGCAGTACTTC.

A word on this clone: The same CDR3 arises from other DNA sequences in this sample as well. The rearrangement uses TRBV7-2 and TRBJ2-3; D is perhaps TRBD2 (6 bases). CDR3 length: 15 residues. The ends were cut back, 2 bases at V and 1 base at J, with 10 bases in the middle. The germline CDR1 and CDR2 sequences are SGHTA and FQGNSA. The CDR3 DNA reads TGTGCCAGCAGCTTACAGGAGGGCCGCACAGATACGCAGTATTTT. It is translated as CASSLQEGRTDTQYF. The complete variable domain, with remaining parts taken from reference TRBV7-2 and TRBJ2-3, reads GAGVSQSPSNKVTEKGKDVELRCDPISGHTALYWYRQSLGQGLEFLIYFQGNSAPDKSGLPSDRFSAERTGGSVSTLTIQRTQQEDSAVYLCASSLQEGRTDTQYFGPGTRLTVL.

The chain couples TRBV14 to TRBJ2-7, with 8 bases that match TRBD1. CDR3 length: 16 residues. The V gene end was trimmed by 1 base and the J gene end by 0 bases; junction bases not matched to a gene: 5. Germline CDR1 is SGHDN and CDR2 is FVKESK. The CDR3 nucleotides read TGTGCCAGCAGCCAAGGGACAGGGAAAAGCTCCTACGAGCAGTACTTC. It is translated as CASSQGTGKSSYEQYF. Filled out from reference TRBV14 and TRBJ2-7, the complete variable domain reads EAGVTQFPSHSVIEKGQTVTLRCDPISGHDNLYWYRRVMGKEIKFLLHFVKESKQDESGMPNNRFLAERTGGTYSTLKVQPAELEDSGVYFCASSQGTGKSSYEQYFGPGTRLTVT.

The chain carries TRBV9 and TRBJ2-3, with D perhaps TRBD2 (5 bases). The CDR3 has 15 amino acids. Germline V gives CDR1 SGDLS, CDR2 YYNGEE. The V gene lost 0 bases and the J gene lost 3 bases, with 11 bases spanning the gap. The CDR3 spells CASSVGGGLTDTQYF. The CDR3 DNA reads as TGTGCCAGCAGCGTAGGTGGCGGGTTAACAGATACGCAGTATTTT.

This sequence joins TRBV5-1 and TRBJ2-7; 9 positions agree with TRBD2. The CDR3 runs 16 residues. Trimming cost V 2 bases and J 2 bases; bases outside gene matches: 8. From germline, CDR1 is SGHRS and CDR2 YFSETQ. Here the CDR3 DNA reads TGCGCCAGCAGCTTACTTGGGCTAGCGGGACCCTACGAGCAGTACTTC. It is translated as CASSLLGLAGPYEQYF.

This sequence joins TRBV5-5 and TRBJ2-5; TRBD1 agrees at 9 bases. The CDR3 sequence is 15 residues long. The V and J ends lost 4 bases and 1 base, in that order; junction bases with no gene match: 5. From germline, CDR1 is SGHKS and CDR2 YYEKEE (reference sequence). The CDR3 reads CASSDRTGAQETQYF. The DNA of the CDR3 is TGTGCCAGCAGCGATCGGACAGGGGCCCAAGAGACCCAGTACTTC.

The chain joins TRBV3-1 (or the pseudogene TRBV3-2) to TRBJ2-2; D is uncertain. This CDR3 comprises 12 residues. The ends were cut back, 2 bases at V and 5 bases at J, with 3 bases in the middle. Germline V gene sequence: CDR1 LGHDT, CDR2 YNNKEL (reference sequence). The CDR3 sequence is CASSQSTGELFF. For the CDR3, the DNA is TGTGCCAGCAGCCAATCAACCGGGGAGCTGTTTTTT.

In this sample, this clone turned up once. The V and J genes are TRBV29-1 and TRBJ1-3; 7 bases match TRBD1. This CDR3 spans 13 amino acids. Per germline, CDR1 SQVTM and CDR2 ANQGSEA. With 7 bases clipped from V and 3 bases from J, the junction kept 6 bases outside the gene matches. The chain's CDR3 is CSANTGVGNTIYF. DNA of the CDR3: TGCAGCGCCAACACAGGGGTTGGAAACACCATATATTTT.